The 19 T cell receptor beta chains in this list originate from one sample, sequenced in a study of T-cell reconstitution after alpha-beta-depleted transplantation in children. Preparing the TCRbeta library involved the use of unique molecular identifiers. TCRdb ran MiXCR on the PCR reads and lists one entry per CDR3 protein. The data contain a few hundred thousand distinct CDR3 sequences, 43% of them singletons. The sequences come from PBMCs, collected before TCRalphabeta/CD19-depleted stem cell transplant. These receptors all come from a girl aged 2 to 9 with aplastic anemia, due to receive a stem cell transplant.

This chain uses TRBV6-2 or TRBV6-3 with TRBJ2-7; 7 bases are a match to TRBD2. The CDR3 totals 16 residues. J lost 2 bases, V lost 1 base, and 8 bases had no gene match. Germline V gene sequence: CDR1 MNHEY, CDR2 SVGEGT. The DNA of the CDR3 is TGTGCCAGCAGTTACTTCCTCCGGGACTACCCCTACGAGCAGTACTTC. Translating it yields CASSYFLRDYPYEQYF.

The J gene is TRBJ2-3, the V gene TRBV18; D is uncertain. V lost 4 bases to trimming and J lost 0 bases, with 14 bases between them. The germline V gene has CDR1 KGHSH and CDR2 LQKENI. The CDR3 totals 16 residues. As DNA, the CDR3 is TGTGCCAGCTCACTAGGAGCGCCCGCTAGCACAGATACGCAGTATTTT. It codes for CASSLGAPASTDTQYF.

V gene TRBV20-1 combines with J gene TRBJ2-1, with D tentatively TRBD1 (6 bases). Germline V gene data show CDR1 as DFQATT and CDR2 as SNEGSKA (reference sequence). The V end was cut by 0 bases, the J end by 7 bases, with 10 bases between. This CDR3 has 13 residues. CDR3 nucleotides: TGCAGTGCTAGAGATCCAGGGGAAAATGAGCAGTTCTTC. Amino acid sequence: CSARDPGENEQFF.

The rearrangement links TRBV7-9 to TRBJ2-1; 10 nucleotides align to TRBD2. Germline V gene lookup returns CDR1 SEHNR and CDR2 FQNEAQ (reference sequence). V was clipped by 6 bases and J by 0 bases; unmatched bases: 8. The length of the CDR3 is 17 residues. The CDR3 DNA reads TGTGCCAGCAGTTCAGGACTAGCGGCGATCTCCTACAATGAGCAGTTCTTC. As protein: CASSSGLAAISYNEQFF.

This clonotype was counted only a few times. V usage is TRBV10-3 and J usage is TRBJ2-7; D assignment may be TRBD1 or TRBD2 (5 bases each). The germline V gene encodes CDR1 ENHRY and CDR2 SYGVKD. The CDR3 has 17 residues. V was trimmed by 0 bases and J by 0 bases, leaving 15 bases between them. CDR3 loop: CAISESRGNWTSYEQYF. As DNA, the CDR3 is TGTGCCATCAGTGAGTCGAGGGGAAACTGGACCTCCTACGAGCAGTACTTC.

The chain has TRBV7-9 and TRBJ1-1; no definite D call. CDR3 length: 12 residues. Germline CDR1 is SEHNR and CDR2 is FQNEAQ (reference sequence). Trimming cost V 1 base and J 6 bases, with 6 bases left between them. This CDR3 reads CASSLGVAEAFF. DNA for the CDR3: TGTGCCAGCAGCTTAGGAGTGGCTGAAGCTTTCTTT. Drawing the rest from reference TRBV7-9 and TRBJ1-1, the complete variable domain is DTGVSQNPRHKITKRGQNVTFRCDPISEHNRLYWYRQTLGQGPEFLTYFQNEAQLEKSRLLSDRFSAERPKGSFSTLEIQRTEQGDSAMYLCASSLGVAEAFFGQGTRLTVV.

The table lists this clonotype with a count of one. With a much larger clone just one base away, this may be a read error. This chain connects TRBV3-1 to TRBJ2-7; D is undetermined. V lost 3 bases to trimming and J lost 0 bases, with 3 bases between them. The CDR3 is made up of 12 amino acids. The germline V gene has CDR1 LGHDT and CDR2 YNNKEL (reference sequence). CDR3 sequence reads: CASSHYSYEQYF. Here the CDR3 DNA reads TGTGCCAGCAGCCACTACTCCTACGAGCAGTACTTC.

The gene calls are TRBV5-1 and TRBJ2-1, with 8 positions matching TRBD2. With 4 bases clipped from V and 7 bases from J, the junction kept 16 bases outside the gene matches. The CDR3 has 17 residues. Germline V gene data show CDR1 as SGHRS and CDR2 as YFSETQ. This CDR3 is CASSPSGLTSESNEQFF. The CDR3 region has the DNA TGCGCCAGCAGCCCCTCCGGCCTGACTAGCGAAAGTAATGAGCAGTTCTTC. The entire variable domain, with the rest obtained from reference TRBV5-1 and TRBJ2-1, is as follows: KAGVTQTPRYLIKTRGQQVTLSCSPISGHRSVSWYQQTPGQGLQFLFEYFSETQRNKGNFPGRFSGRQFSNSRSEMNVSTLELGDSALYLCASSPSGLTSESNEQFFGPGTRLTVL.

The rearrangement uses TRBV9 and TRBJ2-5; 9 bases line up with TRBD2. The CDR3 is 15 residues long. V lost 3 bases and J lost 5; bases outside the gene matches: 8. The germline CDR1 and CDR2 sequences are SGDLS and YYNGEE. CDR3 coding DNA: TGTGCCAGCAGCGCAACCGGGACTAGCAAGGAGACCCAGTACTTC. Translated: CASSATGTSKETQYF.

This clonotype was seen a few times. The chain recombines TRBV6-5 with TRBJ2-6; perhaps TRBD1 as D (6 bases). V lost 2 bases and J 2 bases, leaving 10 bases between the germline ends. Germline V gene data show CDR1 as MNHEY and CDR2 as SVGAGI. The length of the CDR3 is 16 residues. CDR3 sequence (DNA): TGTGCCAGCAGTTACGGGGGCGCAGCTGGGGCCAACGTCCTGACTTTC. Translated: CASSYGGAAGANVLTF.

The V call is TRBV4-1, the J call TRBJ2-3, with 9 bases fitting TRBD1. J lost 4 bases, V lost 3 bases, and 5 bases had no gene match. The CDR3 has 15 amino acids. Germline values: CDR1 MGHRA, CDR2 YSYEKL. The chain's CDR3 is CASSQPTGGADTQYF. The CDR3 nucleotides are TGCGCCAGCAGCCAGCCCACAGGGGGCGCAGATACGCAGTATTTT.

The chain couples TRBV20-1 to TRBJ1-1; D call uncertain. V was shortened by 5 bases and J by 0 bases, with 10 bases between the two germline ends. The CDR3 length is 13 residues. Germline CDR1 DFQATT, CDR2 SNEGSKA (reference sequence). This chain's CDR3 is CSAPPFLNTEAFF. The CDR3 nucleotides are TGCAGTGCTCCCCCCTTCTTGAACACTGAAGCTTTCTTT.

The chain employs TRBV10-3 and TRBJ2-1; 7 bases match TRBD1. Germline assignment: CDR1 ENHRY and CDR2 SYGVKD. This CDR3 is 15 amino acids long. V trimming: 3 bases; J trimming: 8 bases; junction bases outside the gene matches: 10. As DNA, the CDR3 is TGTGCCATCAGTGATACTCGGACAGGCAGGGATGAGCAGTTCTTC. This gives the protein CAISDTRTGRDEQFF.

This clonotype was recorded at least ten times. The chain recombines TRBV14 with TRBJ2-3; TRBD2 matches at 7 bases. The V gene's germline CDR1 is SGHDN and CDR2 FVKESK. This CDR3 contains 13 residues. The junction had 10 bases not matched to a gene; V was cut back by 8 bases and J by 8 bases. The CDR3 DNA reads TGTGCCAGCCGGGGACCACGCGGGGGTACGCAGTATTTT. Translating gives CASRGPRGGTQYF.

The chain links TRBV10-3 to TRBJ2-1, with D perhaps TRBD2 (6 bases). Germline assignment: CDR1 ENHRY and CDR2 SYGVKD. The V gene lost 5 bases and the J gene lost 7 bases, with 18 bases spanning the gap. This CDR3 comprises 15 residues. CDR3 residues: CAISPTGTSRNEQFF. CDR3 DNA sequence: TGTGCCATCAGTCCGACCGGGACTTCCCGTAATGAGCAGTTCTTC.

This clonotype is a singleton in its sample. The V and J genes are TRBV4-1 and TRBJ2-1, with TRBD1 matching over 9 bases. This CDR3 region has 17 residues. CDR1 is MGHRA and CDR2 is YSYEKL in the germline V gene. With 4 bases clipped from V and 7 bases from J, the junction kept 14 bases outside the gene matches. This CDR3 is CASSRDSGTGRMNEQFF. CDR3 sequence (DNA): TGCGCCAGCAGCCGAGATAGTGGGACAGGGAGGATGAATGAGCAGTTCTTC.

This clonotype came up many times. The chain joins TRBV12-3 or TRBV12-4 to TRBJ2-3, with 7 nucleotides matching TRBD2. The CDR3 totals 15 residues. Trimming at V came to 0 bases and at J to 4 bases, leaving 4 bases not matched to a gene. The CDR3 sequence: CASSLAGGHADTQYF. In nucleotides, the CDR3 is TGTGCCAGCAGTTTAGCGGGAGGGCACGCAGATACGCAGTATTTT.

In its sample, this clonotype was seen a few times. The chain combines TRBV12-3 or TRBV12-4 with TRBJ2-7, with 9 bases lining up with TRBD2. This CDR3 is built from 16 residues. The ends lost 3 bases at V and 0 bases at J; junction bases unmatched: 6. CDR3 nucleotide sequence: TGTGCCAGCAGTTTGGCGGCTAGCGGGATCTCCTACGAGCAGTACTTC. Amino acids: CASSLAASGISYEQYF.

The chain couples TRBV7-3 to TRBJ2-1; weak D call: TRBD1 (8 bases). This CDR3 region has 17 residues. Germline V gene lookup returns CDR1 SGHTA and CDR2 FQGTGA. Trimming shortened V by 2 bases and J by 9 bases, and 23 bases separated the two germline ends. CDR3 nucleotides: TGTGCCAGCAGCTTAGGGGGAGGGAGCAGGGGGCTTGGTGAGCAGTTCTTC. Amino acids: CASSLGGGSRGLGEQFF.